This TCR beta chain was observed in a study of T-cell memory formation after mild COVID-19. Each CDR3 protein gets one entry after TCRdb re-called the 5' RACE reads with MiXCR. The sample records under 550,000 distinct CDR3 sequences, roughly 18% being singletons. Trimming took off 2 bases at V and 1 base at J, with 11 bases between the two ends. The CDR3 sequence is 15 residues long. Looked up from germline, CDR1 is MNHEY and CDR2 is SMNVEV (reference sequence). Specimen: PBMCs or a T cell subset sorted from them (not recorded which). The clonotype originates from an adult woman who had mild COVID-19 (a few samples of this study predate the infection). Cell type and time point are not known. This rearrangement joins TRBV27 to TRBJ2-5, with a tentative D call TRBD2 (5 bases). This CDR3 reads CASSLVAWSQETQYF. The DNA of the CDR3 is TGTGCCAGCAGTTTAGTAGCGTGGTCCCAAGAGACCCAGTACTTC.